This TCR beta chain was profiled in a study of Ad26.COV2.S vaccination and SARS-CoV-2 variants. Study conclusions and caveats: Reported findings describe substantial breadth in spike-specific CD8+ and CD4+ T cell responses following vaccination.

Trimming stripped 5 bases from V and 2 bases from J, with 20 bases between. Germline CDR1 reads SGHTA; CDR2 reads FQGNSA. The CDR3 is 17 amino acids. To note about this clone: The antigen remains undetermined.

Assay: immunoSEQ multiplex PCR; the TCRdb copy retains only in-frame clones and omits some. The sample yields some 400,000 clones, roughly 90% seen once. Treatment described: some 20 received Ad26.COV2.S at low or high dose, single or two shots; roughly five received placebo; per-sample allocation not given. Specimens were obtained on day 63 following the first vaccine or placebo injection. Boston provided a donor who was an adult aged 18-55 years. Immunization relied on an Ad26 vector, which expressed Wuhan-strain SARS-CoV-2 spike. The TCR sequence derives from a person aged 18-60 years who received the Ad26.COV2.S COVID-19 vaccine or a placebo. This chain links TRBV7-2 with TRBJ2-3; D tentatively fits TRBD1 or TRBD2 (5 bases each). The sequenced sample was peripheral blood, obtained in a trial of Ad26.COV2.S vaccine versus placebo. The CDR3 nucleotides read TGTGCCAGCAGCCTACTCCCCCAGAGGGGCGTCACAGATACGCAGTATTTT. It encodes CASSLLPQRGVTDTQYF. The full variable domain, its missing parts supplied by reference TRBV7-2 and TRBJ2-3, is GAGVSQSPSNKVTEKGKDVELRCDPISGHTALYWYRQSLGQGLEFLIYFQGNSAPDKSGLPSDRFSAERTGGSVSTLTIQRTQQEDSAVYLCASSLLPQRGVTDTQYFGPGTRLTVL.